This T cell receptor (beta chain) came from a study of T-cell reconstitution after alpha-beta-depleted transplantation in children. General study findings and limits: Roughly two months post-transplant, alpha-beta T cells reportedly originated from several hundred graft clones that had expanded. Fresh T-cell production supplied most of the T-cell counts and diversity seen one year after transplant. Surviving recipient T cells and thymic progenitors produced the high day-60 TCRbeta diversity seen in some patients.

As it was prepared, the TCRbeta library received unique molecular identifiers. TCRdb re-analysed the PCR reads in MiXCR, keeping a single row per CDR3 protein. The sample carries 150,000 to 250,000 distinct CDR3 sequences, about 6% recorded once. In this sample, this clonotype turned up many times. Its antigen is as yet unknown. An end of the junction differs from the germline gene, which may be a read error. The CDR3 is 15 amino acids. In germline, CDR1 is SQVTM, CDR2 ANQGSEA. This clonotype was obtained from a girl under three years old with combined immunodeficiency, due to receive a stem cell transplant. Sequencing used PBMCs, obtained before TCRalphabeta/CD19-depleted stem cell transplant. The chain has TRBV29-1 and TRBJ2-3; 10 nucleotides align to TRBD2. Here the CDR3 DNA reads TGCAGCGCTGAACCCCTAGCGGGAGAGGGAGATACGCAGTATTTT. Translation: CSAEPLAGEGDTQYF.